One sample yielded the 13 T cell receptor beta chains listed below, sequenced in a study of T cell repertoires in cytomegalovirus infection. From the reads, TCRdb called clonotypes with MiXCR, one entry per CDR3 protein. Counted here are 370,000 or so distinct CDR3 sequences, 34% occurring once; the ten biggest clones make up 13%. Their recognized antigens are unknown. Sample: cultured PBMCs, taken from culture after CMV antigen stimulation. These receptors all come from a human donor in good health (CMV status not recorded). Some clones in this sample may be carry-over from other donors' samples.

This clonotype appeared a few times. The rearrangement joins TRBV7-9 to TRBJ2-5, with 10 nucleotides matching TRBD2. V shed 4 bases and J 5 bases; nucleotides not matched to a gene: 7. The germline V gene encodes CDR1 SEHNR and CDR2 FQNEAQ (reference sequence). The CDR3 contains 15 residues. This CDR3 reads CASSSSGTSEETQYF. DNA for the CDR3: TGTGCCAGCAGCTCCTCCGGGACTAGCGAGGAGACCCAGTACTTC.

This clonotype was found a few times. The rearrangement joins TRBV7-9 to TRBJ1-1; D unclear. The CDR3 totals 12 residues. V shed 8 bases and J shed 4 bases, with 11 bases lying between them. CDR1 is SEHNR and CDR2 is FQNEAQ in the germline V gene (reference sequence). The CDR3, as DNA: TGTGCCAGCGGGCGTTCGAGCACTGAAGCTTTCTTT. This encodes CASGRSSTEAFF.

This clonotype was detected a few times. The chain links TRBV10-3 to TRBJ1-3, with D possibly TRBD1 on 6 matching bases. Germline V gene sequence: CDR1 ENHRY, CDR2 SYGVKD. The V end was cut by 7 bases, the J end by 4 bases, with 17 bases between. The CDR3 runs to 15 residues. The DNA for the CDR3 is TGTGCCATCACTACGGAACAGGGTAAAGGAAACACCATATATTTT. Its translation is CAITTEQGKGNTIYF.

The CDR3 spells CATPWAPGRYDTGELFF. The CDR3 DNA reads as TGTGCCACCCCGTGGGCACCCGGGAGGTACGACACCGGGGAGCTGTTTTTT. The rearrangement joins TRBV7-2 to TRBJ2-2, with 7 bases fitting TRBD2. Trimming cost V 10 bases and J 3 bases; bases outside gene matches: 17. The CDR3 sequence is 17 residues long. Germline V gene data show CDR1 as SGHTA and CDR2 as FQGNSA. Together with reference TRBV7-2 and TRBJ2-2, the CDR3 gives the full variable domain: GAGVSQSPSNKVTEKGKDVELRCDPISGHTALYWYRQSLGQGLEFLIYFQGNSAPDKSGLPSDRFSAERTGGSVSTLTIQRTQQEDSAVYLCATPWAPGRYDTGELFFGEGSRLTVL.

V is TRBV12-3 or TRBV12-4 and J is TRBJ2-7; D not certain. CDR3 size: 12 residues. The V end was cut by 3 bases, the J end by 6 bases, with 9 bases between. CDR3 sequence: CASSFIAGEQYF. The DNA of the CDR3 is TGTGCCAGCAGTTTTATCGCAGGCGAGCAGTACTTC.

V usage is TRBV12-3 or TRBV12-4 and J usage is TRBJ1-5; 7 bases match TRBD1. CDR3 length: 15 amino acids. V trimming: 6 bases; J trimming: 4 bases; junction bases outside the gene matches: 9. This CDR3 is CASSEDRIRNQPQHF. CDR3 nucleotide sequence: TGTGCCAGCAGCGAGGACAGGATAAGGAATCAGCCCCAGCATTTT.

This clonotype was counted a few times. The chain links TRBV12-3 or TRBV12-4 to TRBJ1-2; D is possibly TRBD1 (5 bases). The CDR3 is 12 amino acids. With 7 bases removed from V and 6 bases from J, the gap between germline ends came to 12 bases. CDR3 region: CASTDNPNGYTF. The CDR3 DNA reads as TGTGCCAGCACGGACAACCCTAATGGCTACACCTTC.

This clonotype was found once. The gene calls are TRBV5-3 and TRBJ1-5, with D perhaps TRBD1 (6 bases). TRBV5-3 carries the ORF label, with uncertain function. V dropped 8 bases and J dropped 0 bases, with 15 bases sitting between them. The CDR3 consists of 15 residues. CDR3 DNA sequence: TGTGCCAGCAGCAATGGACAGAATAGCAATCAGCCCCAGCATTTT. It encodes CASSNGQNSNQPQHF.

CDR3 sequence: CASSGLLGQGMNTEAFF. Written as DNA, the CDR3 is TGTGCCAGCAGCGGTCTCTTAGGACAGGGGATGAACACTGAAGCTTTCTTT. V and J are TRBV5-4 and TRBJ1-1, with 9 nucleotides matching TRBD1. Losses at the gene ends were 4 bases for V and 0 bases for J; bases not matched to a gene: 10. Germline-derived CDR1 and CDR2 are SGHNT and YYREEE (reference sequence). CDR3 length: 17 amino acids. Using reference TRBV5-4 and TRBJ1-1 for the parts outside the CDR3, the full variable domain is ETGVTQSPTHLIKTRGQQVTLRCSSQSGHNTVSWYQQALGQGPQFIFQYYREEENGRGNFPPRFSGLQFPNYSSELNVNALELDDSALYLCASSGLLGQGMNTEAFFGQGTRLTVV.

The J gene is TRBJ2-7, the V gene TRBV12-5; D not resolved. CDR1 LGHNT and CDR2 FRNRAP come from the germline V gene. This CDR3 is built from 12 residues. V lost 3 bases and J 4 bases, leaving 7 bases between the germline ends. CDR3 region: CASGFEMYEQYV. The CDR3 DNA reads TGTGCTAGTGGTTTTGAAATGTACGAGCAGTACGTC.

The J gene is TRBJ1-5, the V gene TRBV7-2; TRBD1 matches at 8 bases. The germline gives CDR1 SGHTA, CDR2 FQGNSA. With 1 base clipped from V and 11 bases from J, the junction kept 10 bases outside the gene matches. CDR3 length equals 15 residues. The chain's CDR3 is CASSLDGQGARAQHF. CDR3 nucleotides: TGTGCCAGCAGCTTAGACGGCCAGGGGGCAAGGGCCCAGCATTTT.

The CDR3 spells CASSLETGGHTEAFF. CDR3 sequence (DNA): TGTGCCAGCAGTTTAGAGACAGGGGGGCACACTGAAGCTTTCTTT. The V gene is TRBV12-3 or TRBV12-4, the J gene TRBJ1-1, with 9 bases that match TRBD1. The J segment lost 3 bases and the V segment lost 1 base, leaving 3 bases of the junction unmatched. The CDR3 runs to 15 residues.

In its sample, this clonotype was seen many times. The CDR3 nucleotides are TGTGCTAGTGGTCCCGGGGGTCCCTTCGATGAGCAGTTCTTC. Protein product: CASGPGGPFDEQFF. The chain couples TRBV12-5 to TRBJ2-1, with a possible D match to TRBD2 (6 bases). With 5 bases removed from V and 8 bases from J, the gap between germline ends came to 16 bases. Germline V lookup: CDR1 LGHNT, CDR2 FRNRAP. This CDR3 has 14 amino acids.